This is a list of T cell receptor beta chains from one sample in a study of cytomegalovirus exposure and HLA in healthy donors. Measured with immunoSEQ multiplex PCR; TCRdb has only the in-frame clones, and not every one. The sample comprises some 240,000 clones, more than 75% of which are singletons, and 0.95% to 1.5% rests with the top ten. Specimen: PBMCs. Receptors originate from a woman in her 30s in good health and CMV-seropositive. CDR3s include the opening cysteine and the closing phenylalanine or tryptophan. Fields, in order: clone size, V gene, J gene, D gene, CDR3 DNA, CDR3 protein. D genes are given only for firm matches. Clone size, where shown, is once, few, many, or a class for clones that have expanded.

.	TRBV5-6	TRBJ2-1	.	TGTGCCAGCAGCTCTGGCCACAATGAGCAGTTCTTC	CASSSGHNEQFF
.	TRBV28	TRBJ1-2	.	TGTGCCAGCAGTGCGACTGGCGGCTATGGCTACACCTTC	CASSATGGYGYTF
.	TRBV28	TRBJ1-2	.	TGTGCCAGCAGTTTATACAGGGTTGGCTACACCTTC	CASSLYRVGYTF
.	TRBV4-1	TRBJ1-2	.	TGCGCCAGCAGCCAAGTTCCCCAAGGACGGGGCTATGGCTACACCTTC	CASSQVPQGRGYGYTF
.	TRBV9	TRBJ2-1	.	TGTGCCAGCAGCCCCCGTGGGCCTGGTCGTTATGAGCAGTTCTTC	CASSPRGPGRYEQFF
.	TRBV11-3	TRBJ2-2	.	TGTGCCAGCAGCCCGAGGGTGACCGGGGAGCTGTTTTTT	CASSPRVTGELFF
few	TRBV18	TRBJ1-2	TRBD1	TGTGCCAGCTCACAACCGGGACAGAGCTATGGCTACACCTTC	CASSQPGQSYGYTF
.	TRBV5-1	TRBJ1-4	.	TGCGCCAGCAGCAATCGGTTGGCTAATGAAAAACTGTTTTTT	CASSNRLANEKLFF
.	TRBV30	TRBJ1-4	.	TGTGCCTGGGGAAAGATAAGGGGGTATGAAAAACTGTTTTTT	CAWGKIRGYEKLFF
.	TRBV28	TRBJ2-1	.	TGTGCCAGCAGTCAAAGGGGGAGCTCCTACAATGAGCAGTTCTTC	CASSQRGSSYNEQFF
.	TRBV4-1	TRBJ2-7	TRBD2	TGCGCCAGCAGCCAAGACGCCAGCGGGAGCTCCTACGAGCAGTACTTC	CASSQDASGSSYEQYF
.	TRBV7-9	TRBJ2-5	TRBD2	TGTGCCAGCAGCTTCCCCAGACTAGCGGAGTTCCAAGAGACCCAGTACTTC	CASSFPRLAEFQETQYF
.	TRBV5-8	TRBJ1-3	.	TGTGCCAGCAGCGACAGGAGCTCTGGAAACACCATATATTTT	CASSDRSSGNTIYF
.	TRBV5-1	TRBJ1-1	TRBD1	TGCGCCAGCAGCCGAACCGGGACAGGGGCAGGGACTGAAGCTTTCTTT	CASSRTGTGAGTEAFF
.	TRBV27	TRBJ1-5	TRBD1	TGTGCCAGCAGTGATGGACAGGGGTGGAATCAGCCCCAGCATTTT	CASSDGQGWNQPQHF
.	TRBV29-1	TRBJ2-4	TRBD2	TGCAGCGCGGGACTAGACGACATTCAGTACTTC	CSAGLDDIQYF
.	TRBV9	TRBJ2-3	.	TGTGCCAGCAGCGTAGTCGGTGCCAAAGCTTTCACAGATACGCAGTATTTT	CASSVVGAKAFTDTQYF
.	TRBV5-4	TRBJ2-7	.	TGTGCCAGCAGCCCCCACGCGGACGAGCAGTACTTC	CASSPHADEQYF
.	TRBV10-1	TRBJ1-3	.	TGCGCCAGAGTTGGGGCAGGGTGTGAAGCTGGAAACACCATATATTTT	CARVGAGCEAGNTIYF
.	TRBV27	TRBJ2-7	.	TGTGCCAGCACCAGCGAGATGATTCGGCCCCCTTCTTCCGAGCAGTACTTC	CASTSEMIRPPSSEQYF
.	TRBV21-1	TRBJ2-7	.	TGTGCCAGCAGCGTAACCGGGACAGGGGATTCCTACGAGCAGTACTTC	CASSVTGTGDSYEQYF
.	TRBV18	TRBJ2-3	TRBD2	TGTGCCAGCTCACCACCTTTGGCTCTAGCGGGGGTCACAGATACGCAGTATTTT	CASSPPLALAGVTDTQYF
.	TRBV7-9	TRBJ2-7	.	TGTGCCAGCAGCGCAGGTTTAAGCTCCTACGAGCAGTACTTC	CASSAGLSSYEQYF
.	TRBV28	TRBJ2-1	.	TGTGCCAGCAGTTCACAGATCCAACTCAATGAGCAGTTCTTC	CASSSQIQLNEQFF
.	TRBV4-2	TRBJ2-3	.	TGTGCCAGCAGCCAAGAGGCAGGGAGCACAGATACGCAGTATTTT	CASSQEAGSTDTQYF
.	TRBV29-1	TRBJ2-5	.	TGCAGCGAGAGGACAGGAGGGTTGGAGACCCAGTACTTC	CSERTGGLETQYF
.	TRBV6-6	TRBJ2-1	.	TGTGCCAGCAGTTACTCAGCGGAAGAATACAATGAGCAGTTCTTC	CASSYSAEEYNEQFF
.	TRBV9	TRBJ2-5	.	TGTGCCAGCAGCGTAGACGCGGGGACCCAGTACTTC	CASSVDAGTQYF
.	TRBV4-2	TRBJ2-7	TRBD2	TGTGCCAGCAGCCACCCCGGGACTAGTCCCTCCTACGAGCAGTACTTC	CASSHPGTSPSYEQYF
.	TRBV18	TRBJ1-5	TRBD1	TGTGCCAGCTCACCAGACAGGGCTGGAGGTCAGCCCCAGCATTTT	CASSPDRAGGQPQHF
.	TRBV19	TRBJ2-7	TRBD1	TGTGCCAGTAGCGCCGGGACAGTTTACGAGCAGTACTTC	CASSAGTVYEQYF
once	TRBV27	TRBJ1-5	.	TGTGCCAGCAGTTTAACAAACAATCAGCCCCAGCATTTT	CASSLTNNQPQHF
.	TRBV29-1	TRBJ2-7	TRBD2	TGCAGCGTTGAGACTGGGACGACACTAGCGCCCTACGAGCAGTACTTC	CSVETGTTLAPYEQYF
.	TRBV6-6	TRBJ2-7	TRBD2	TGTGCCAGCAGCACCGGGACTAGGATTTACGGGCAGTACTTC	CASSTGTRIYGQYF
.	TRBV18	TRBJ2-7	.	TGTGCCAGCTCCGAGAGGGTAAGCGAGCAGTACTTC	CASSERVSEQYF
.	TRBV30	TRBJ2-1	TRBD2	TGTGCCTGGAGTCCTCCCCGAGGGGATCGAACTAGCGGGAGGTTGAGGTTCTTC	CAWSPPRGDRTSGRLRFF
.	TRBV7-9	TRBJ2-2	.	TGTGCCAGCAGCACCCACCAGGGGTGGGGCGGGGAGCTGTTTTTT	CASSTHQGWGGELFF
.	TRBV10-3	TRBJ2-1	TRBD2	TGTGCCATCAGAGAGACTAGCGGGAGTGGGAATGAGCAGTTCTTC	CAIRETSGSGNEQFF
.	TRBV27	TRBJ2-3	.	TGTGCCACCATTACTAGCACAGATACGCAGTATTTT	CATITSTDTQYF
.	TRBV19	TRBJ2-1	.	TGTGCCAGTAGTATGCAGGTAGTGATCTTCGATGAGCAGTTCTTC	CASSMQVVIFDEQFF
.	TRBV4-1	TRBJ2-3	TRBD2	TGCGCCAGCAGCCTCTTTTGGCGAGTAGCGGGCAAAAACACAGATACGCAGTATTTT	CASSLFWRVAGKNTDTQYF
few	TRBV14	TRBJ2-7	TRBD2	TGTGCCAGCAGTTCCAGCCTAGCGGGAGTTTTCTACGAGCAGTACTTC	CASSSSLAGVFYEQYF
.	TRBV18	TRBJ2-1	TRBD1	TGTGCCAGCTCAGCCTCACAGGGGGCCGGTGAGCAGTTCTTC	CASSASQGAGEQFF
.	TRBV5-1	TRBJ2-1	.	TGCGCCAGCAACTCGGACACCGCTATAGTCAATGAGCAGTTCTTC	CASNSDTAIVNEQFF
.	TRBV5-1	TRBJ1-4	TRBD1	TGCGCCAGCAGCCTCTCAGGGGGCTCGAGAGAAAAACTGTTTTTT	CASSLSGGSREKLFF
.	TRBV5-1	TRBJ1-2	TRBD1	TGCGCCAGCAGCCCCCCGGGACAGGGCTATGGCTACACCTTC	CASSPPGQGYGYTF
.	TRBV6-1	TRBJ2-7	TRBD1	TGTGCCAGCAGTGAGGGGACAGGGGCTACCTACGAGCAGTACTTC	CASSEGTGATYEQYF
.	TRBV6-1	TRBJ2-2	.	TGTGCCAGCAGTGGAGGGTGGCGGGAACCCGGGGAGCTGTTTTTT	CASSGGWREPGELFF
.	TRBV28	TRBJ2-3	TRBD1	TGTGCCAGCAGTCCTCGACAGGGGATCCCAGATACGCAGTATTTT	CASSPRQGIPDTQYF
.	TRBV13	TRBJ2-3	.	TGTGCCAGCAGCCTACCCGCGTTCGCGAGTACGCAGTATTTT	CASSLPAFASTQYF
.	TRBV7-6	TRBJ1-3	TRBD1	TGTGCCAGCAGCTCCGGGACAGCGTTCTCTGGAAACACCATATATTTT	CASSSGTAFSGNTIYF
.	TRBV5-1	TRBJ1-1	.	TGCGCCAGCAGCTCTGGGAGTGGGGGCGTTCAGGGACCGAACACTGAAGCTTTCTTT	CASSSGSGGVQGPNTEAFF
.	TRBV11-2	TRBJ2-2	TRBD2	TGTGCCAGCAGCTCCGGGACTAGCGGGTGGGTCGGGGAGCTGTTTTTT	CASSSGTSGWVGELFF